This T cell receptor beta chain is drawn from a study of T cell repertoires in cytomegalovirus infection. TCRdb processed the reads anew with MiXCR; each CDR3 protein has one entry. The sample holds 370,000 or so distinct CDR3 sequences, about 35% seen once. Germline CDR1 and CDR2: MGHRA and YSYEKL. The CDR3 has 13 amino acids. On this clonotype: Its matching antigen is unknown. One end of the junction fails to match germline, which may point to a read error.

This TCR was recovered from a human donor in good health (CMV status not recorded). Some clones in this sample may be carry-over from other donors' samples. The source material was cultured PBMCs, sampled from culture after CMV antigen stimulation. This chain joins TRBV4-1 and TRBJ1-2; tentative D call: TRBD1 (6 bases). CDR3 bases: TGCGCCAGCAGCCAGAACAGGGAGAGGCGGGCCCTCTTC. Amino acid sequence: CASSQNRERRALF.